This T cell receptor beta chain derives from a study of spatial heterogeneity in lung cancer. Time point reported: sample taken at primary tumor resection. The input material, whole RNA from tumor, nontumor lung or frozen PBMC, was sequenced unsorted. Germline trimming cut 4 bases from V and 5 bases from J; bases unmatched to any gene: 8. The CDR3 runs to 13 residues. Germline-derived CDR1 and CDR2 are DFQATT and SNEGSKA (reference sequence). This clonotype was detected many times. Every TCR cDNA molecule carried a tag that served as a unique molecular identifier. From the 5' RACE reads, TCRdb called clonotypes with MiXCR, one entry per CDR3 protein. Found here are about 35,000 distinct CDR3 sequences, around 3.3% of them singletons; the top ten hold around 36%.

The rearrangement joins TRBV20-1 to TRBJ2-7; 7 bases match TRBD1. This sequence was found in a male donor with early-stage non-small cell lung cancer. The source was normal lung tissue next to the tumor, collected at surgery. The CDR3 DNA sequence: TGCAGTGCTATTCGACAGGGTGGCGACGAGCAGTACTTC. Translating it yields CSAIRQGGDEQYF.